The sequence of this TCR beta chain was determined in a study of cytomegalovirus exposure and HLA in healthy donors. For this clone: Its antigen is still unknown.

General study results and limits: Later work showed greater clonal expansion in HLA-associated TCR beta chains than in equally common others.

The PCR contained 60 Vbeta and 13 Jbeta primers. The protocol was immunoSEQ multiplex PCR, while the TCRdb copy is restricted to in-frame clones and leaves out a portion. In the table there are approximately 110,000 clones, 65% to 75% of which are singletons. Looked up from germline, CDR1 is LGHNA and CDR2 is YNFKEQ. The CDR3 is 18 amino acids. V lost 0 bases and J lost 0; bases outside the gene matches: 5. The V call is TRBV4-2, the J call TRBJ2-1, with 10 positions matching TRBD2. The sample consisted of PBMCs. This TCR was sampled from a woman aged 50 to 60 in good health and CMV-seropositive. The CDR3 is CASSQDRAGGTSYNEQFF. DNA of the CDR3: TGTGCCAGCAGCCAAGATCGAGCGGGGGGGACCTCCTACAATGAGCAGTTCTTC.